The T cell receptor (beta chain) under discussion was sequenced for a study of blood T cell repertoires in COVID-19 (TCRdb year 2020). Regarding the research as a whole: Samples covering the acute and convalescent phases of COVID-19 were provided by collaborators in the United States, Italy and Spain. Subjects who had been exposed to COVID-19, were actively infected with it, or had recovered from it provided the deeply sampled blood TCRbeta repertoires that made up the dataset. The prospective study material was composed of cDNA or gDNA derived from T cells, B-cell-depleted T cells, or PBMCs. Nearly every sample came with metadata listing a de-identified subject ID, COVID-19 status, age in years and sex. Where HLA class I and class II types were available, the types were taken from metadata supplied by the sample provider, not from assay-based typing. The samples were drawn from the first 160 participants of the ongoing ImmuneRACE study and from roughly 1,300 subjects provided by 6 global collaborators. The repertoires were made available in a free public database intended to serve as a resource for research on the immune response to SARS-CoV-2.

Overall study results and their limits: The amount of clinical and demographic metadata varied by source and participant and was provided uncurated.

A word on this clone: The antigen it binds to is not known. There are no base qualities to consult, and no much larger clone falls within one base.

TCRbeta CDR3 regions were amplified from genomic DNA using the immunoSEQ Assay, a bias-controlled multiplex PCR. The study's own analysis went as follows. The number of nucleated cells in each sample was estimated by amplification of reference gene primers within the assay. Sequence reads were collapsed and filtered to measure the absolute abundance of every unique TCRbeta CDR3 rearrangement. Productive Simpson clonality was computed per sample as the square root of Simpson's diversity index over productive rearrangements. TCRdb mirrors the immuneACCESS table, restricted to in-frame sequences. Some clones are absent from its copies; in checked studies, under half trace to an unresolved V gene, and the reason for the others is unknown. V and J calls and clone size come straight from that table; D and trimming were deduced from the DNA. Present in this sample are just over 300,000 clones, 80% to 90% of which were seen just once. In total, the top ten clones hold around 10% of the sample.

In the prospective study, participants were about 18 to 95 years old, resided in about 25 geographic areas of the United States, and were enrolled through a virtual design. In the prospective study, cohorts were assigned on the basis of participant-reported clinical history obtained from a screening survey and a study questionnaire. Recovered participants in ImmuneRACE Cohort 3 were defined as having two consecutive negative NP/OP PCR tests, clearance from a healthcare professional, or resolution of symptoms. In the prospective study, whole blood, serum and a nasopharyngeal or oropharyngeal swab were collected from each participant by mobile phlebotomists. Over a roughly 2-month period, participants in the prospective study had the option of providing additional blood draws and questionnaires. Before DNA extraction, blood samples from the prospective study were shipped at room temperature or frozen.

There are 14 amino acids in the CDR3, from cysteine to phenylalanine inclusive. The read is trimmed to its CDR3 DNA, 42 bases read in frame from base 1. The junction shows trimming of 5 bases on V and 2 bases on J, and the gene matches do not reach 4 bases of it. CDR1 and CDR2, per the germline V gene, are KGHSH and LQKENI. The sequenced sample was PBMCs or T cells enriched from blood (not recorded which). The clonotype originates from a woman aged 18-29 years who had recovered from COVID-19. This sequence uses TRBV18 and TRBJ1-1; TRBD1 agrees with 8 junctional bases. In nucleotides, the sequence is TGTGCCAGCTCAGGACAGGGTCGAAACACTGAAGCTTTCTTT. The encoded protein is CASSGQGRNTEAFF.